Listed here are 31 T cell receptor beta chains from one sample, sequenced in a study of blood T cell repertoires in COVID-19. Some clones are missing from TCRdb's copy, which holds only in-frame ones; the method was immunoSEQ multiplex PCR. The sample includes some 170,000 clones, approximately 90% of them seen just once. The sample was peripheral blood. Source of these receptors: a woman aged 45 to 65 with acute or convalescent COVID-19.

V and J are TRBV19 and TRBJ1-6; 10 bases are a match to TRBD1. J gave up 8 bases and V 5 bases, and 3 bases lay outside the gene matches. The CDR3 loop spans 14 amino acids. From germline, CDR1 is LNHDA and CDR2 SQIVND (reference sequence). In nucleotides, the CDR3 is TGTGCCAGTAGTCCCGGACAGGGGGATTCACCCCTCCACTTT. Translation: CASSPGQGDSPLHF.

The chain links TRBV29-1 to TRBJ2-1, with TRBD2 matching 7 bases. V was pared by 3 bases and J by 0 bases, with 11 bases of the junction left unmatched. Per the germline V gene, CDR1 is SQVTM and CDR2 is ANQGSEA. The CDR3 length is 17 residues. For the CDR3, the DNA is TGCAGCGTTGACCATACGGGACTACCGAGCTCCTACAATGAGCAGTTCTTC. Translating gives CSVDHTGLPSSYNEQFF.

The chain uses TRBV5-5 and TRBJ2-1, with a weak D call TRBD1 (5 bases). The CDR3 contains 17 residues. Germline V CDR1 and CDR2: SGHKS, YYEKEE (reference sequence). V was cut by 0 bases and J by 4 bases, with 17 bases left in between. As DNA, the CDR3 is TGTGCCAGCAGCTTGGCTGGTGCAGGGTGGGGATACAATGAGCAGTTCTTC. Translating it yields CASSLAGAGWGYNEQFF.

This clone was observed once. This chain connects TRBV7-2 to TRBJ2-1, with TRBD2 matching over 7 bases. CDR3 length: 14 residues. CDR1 and CDR2 from the germline V gene are SGHTA and FQGNSA. With V trimmed by 8 bases and J by 5 bases, 9 bases remained unmatched. CDR3 DNA sequence: TGTGCCAGCTCCCCAGGCGGGAGCAACAATGAGCAGTTCTTC. Protein product: CASSPGGSNNEQFF. Together with reference TRBV7-2 and TRBJ2-1, the CDR3 gives the full variable domain: GAGVSQSPSNKVTEKGKDVELRCDPISGHTALYWYRQSLGQGLEFLIYFQGNSAPDKSGLPSDRFSAERTGGSVSTLTIQRTQQEDSAVYLCASSPGGSNNEQFFGPGTRLTVL.

V usage is TRBV4-1 and J usage is TRBJ2-7; TRBD2 might be the D (8 bases). Germline CDR1 reads MGHRA; CDR2 reads YSYEKL. V gave up 4 bases and J gave up 5 bases, with 24 bases separating them. CDR3 length: 17 amino acids. The CDR3 spells CASSPPRGQRGFNEQYF. The DNA of the CDR3 is TGCGCCAGCAGCCCCCCCAGGGGACAGCGGGGGTTCAACGAGCAGTACTTC.

The CDR3 is CASSVGGKDEQFF. DNA of the CDR3: TGTGCCAGCAGCGTAGGAGGTAAGGATGAGCAGTTCTTC. This chain connects TRBV9 to TRBJ2-1; D not certain. Per the germline V gene, CDR1 is SGDLS and CDR2 is YYNGEE. The CDR3 has 13 residues. V was clipped by 0 bases and J by 8 bases, with 9 bases between them.

The genes are TRBV14 and TRBJ1-2, with D possibly matching TRBD1 (5 bases). This CDR3 has 15 residues. Germline V CDR1 and CDR2: SGHDN, FVKESK. V shed 4 bases and J shed 4 bases, with 16 bases lying between them. The CDR3 DNA reads as TGTGCCAGCAGCCCCCAAACCGGGGGGGGCTATGGCTACACCTTC. Translation gives CASSPQTGGGYGYTF.

This clone was observed a few times. The rearrangement uses TRBV30 and TRBJ1-5, with 7 bases identical to TRBD1. Germline assignment: CDR1 GTSNPN and CDR2 SVGIG (reference sequence). The length of the CDR3 is 14 residues. The V and J ends lost 3 bases and 5 bases, in that order; junction bases with no gene match: 7. CDR3 residues: CAWSPGQLDQPQHF. CDR3 nucleotide sequence: TGTGCCTGGAGCCCGGGACAGCTAGATCAGCCCCAGCATTTT.

The chain carries TRBV5-1 and TRBJ1-1; D gene unclear. The ends were cut back, 0 bases at V and 3 bases at J, with 9 bases in the middle. CDR1 is SGHRS, CDR2 YFSETQ, per germline. The CDR3 has 14 residues. The CDR3 DNA follows: TGCGCCAGCAGCTTGGCCAGCGGCTACACTGAAGCTTTCTTT. This codes for CASSLASGYTEAFF.

This chain uses TRBV6-6 with TRBJ2-5; D unresolved. V dropped 4 bases and J dropped 9 bases, with 15 bases sitting between them. This CDR3 region has 13 residues. Germline V gene data show CDR1 as MNHNY and CDR2 as SVGAGI (reference sequence). This chain's CDR3 is CASSLTEVAAQYF. The CDR3 bases are TGTGCCAGCAGTTTAACCGAAGTAGCTGCCCAGTACTTC.

This chain joins TRBV4-1 and TRBJ1-6; no clear D gene. Per the germline V gene, CDR1 is MGHRA and CDR2 is YSYEKL. V lost 2 bases to trimming and J lost 7 bases, with 12 bases between them. CDR3 length equals 15 residues. The CDR3 loop is CASSQNQVLNSPLHF. The CDR3, as DNA: TGCGCCAGCAGCCAAAACCAAGTACTAAATTCACCCCTCCACTTT.

The genes are TRBV9 and TRBJ1-2; the D gene is possibly TRBD1 (6 bases). The germline V gene has CDR1 SGDLS and CDR2 YYNGEE. This CDR3 region has 16 residues. Trimming left V 0 bases short and J 5 bases short, with 17 bases between. CDR3 residues: CASSVDQEGERYGYTF. The CDR3 DNA reads TGTGCCAGCAGCGTAGACCAAGAGGGGGAAAGATATGGCTACACCTTC.

This chain joins TRBV6-5 and TRBJ1-2; 7 bases are shared with TRBD1. The CDR3 is made up of 13 amino acids. The germline V gene encodes CDR1 MNHEY and CDR2 SVGAGI. Losses at the gene ends were 5 bases for V and 3 bases for J; bases not matched to a gene: 3. CDR3 nucleotides: TGTGCCAGCAGTCTGGGACAGCACTATGGCTACACCTTC. Translating it yields CASSLGQHYGYTF.

This chain links TRBV6-2 or TRBV6-3 with TRBJ1-2; TRBD1 agrees at 7 bases. The V gene's germline CDR1 is MNHEY and CDR2 SVGEGT. This CDR3 comprises 17 residues. The V and J ends lost 0 bases and 6 bases, in that order; junction bases with no gene match: 13. In nucleotides, the CDR3 is TGTGCCAGCAGTTACTCTTCGGGTTCCGGGACAGAAGATGGCTACACCTTC. This gives the protein CASSYSSGSGTEDGYTF.

The chain couples TRBV7-9 to TRBJ2-3; TRBD2 agrees at 8 bases. Losses at the gene ends were 2 bases for V and 2 bases for J; bases not matched to a gene: 12. CDR3 length equals 18 residues. Germline V lookup: CDR1 SEHNR, CDR2 FQNEAQ (reference sequence). The CDR3 DNA follows: TGTGCCAGCAGCTTAACATCCCGAGCGGGGGCCATCACAGATACGCAGTATTTT. Protein: CASSLTSRAGAITDTQYF.

This clone was picked up a small number of times. The rearrangement uses TRBV29-1 and TRBJ1-4; D unclear. Trimming stripped 7 bases from V and 7 bases from J, with 16 bases between. Germline-derived CDR1 and CDR2 are SQVTM and ANQGSEA. The CDR3 spans 13 residues. In DNA, the CDR3 is TGCAGCGCCCCACTGAATGAGGGTGAAAAACTGTTTTTT. It is translated as CSAPLNEGEKLFF.

The gene calls are TRBV11-3 and TRBJ1-1, with no clear D. Germline V lookup: CDR1 SGHNT, CDR2 YENEEA. The CDR3 has 14 amino acids. V lost 2 bases and J lost 1, with 8 bases in between. CDR3 in DNA: TGTGCCAGCAGCTTAAACGGTCAGAACACTGAAGCTTTCTTT. It is translated as CASSLNGQNTEAFF.

The rearrangement joins TRBV19 to TRBJ1-2, with 10 bases lining up with TRBD1. This CDR3 spans 14 amino acids. V was clipped by 7 bases and J by 6 bases; unmatched bases: 8. Germline V gene sequence: CDR1 LNHDA, CDR2 SQIVND (reference sequence). Written as DNA, the CDR3 is TGTGCCAGTACCTTAGGACAGGGGGGAGATGGCTACACCTTC. Protein product: CASTLGQGGDGYTF.

The chain has TRBV5-4 and TRBJ1-2; 10 bases match TRBD1. V shed 0 bases, J shed 7 bases, and the junction held 6 bases outside the gene matches. The CDR3 contains 15 residues. In germline, CDR1 is SGHNT, CDR2 YYREEE (reference sequence). In DNA form, the CDR3 reads TGTGCCAGCAGCTTGGCGGGGGGACAGGGGACTGGCTACACCTTC. This encodes CASSLAGGQGTGYTF.

This clone has just one count. The V call is TRBV18, the J call TRBJ1-4; a possible D gene is TRBD1 (5 bases). The CDR3 is made up of 16 amino acids. The germline V gene encodes CDR1 KGHSH and CDR2 LQKENI. Trimming took off 4 bases at V and 2 bases at J, with 14 bases between the two ends. CDR3 DNA sequence: TGTGCCAGCTCACAGGGGATGGCGCGTACTAATGAAAAACTGTTTTTT. Residues: CASSQGMARTNEKLFF.

This chain connects TRBV18 to TRBJ2-7; D is undetermined. CDR1 is KGHSH, CDR2 LQKENI, per germline. The CDR3 sequence is 13 residues long. V was trimmed by 4 bases and J by 2 bases, leaving 9 bases between them. CDR3: CASSLQIAYEQYF. In nucleotides, the CDR3 is TGTGCCAGCTCACTCCAGATTGCCTACGAGCAGTACTTC.

V gene TRBV6-5 combines with J gene TRBJ1-6, with 8 bases matching TRBD1. The germline gives CDR1 MNHEY, CDR2 SVGAGI. The CDR3 consists of 15 residues. J gave up 5 bases and V 3 bases, and 3 bases lay outside the gene matches. DNA of the CDR3: TGTGCCAGCAGTTATACGACAGGGGATAATTCACCCCTCCACTTT. Its translation: CASSYTTGDNSPLHF.

The rearrangement uses TRBV5-1 and TRBJ2-1; 12 bases fit TRBD2. V lost 4 bases to trimming and J lost 7 bases; unmatched junction nucleotides: 6. CDR1 and CDR2 from the germline V gene are SGHRS and YFSETQ. The CDR3 runs to 15 residues. CDR3 in DNA: TGCGCCAGCAGCCTTCTAGCGGGAGGGCCAAATGAGCAGTTCTTC. Protein: CASSLLAGGPNEQFF.

This chain connects TRBV4-3 to TRBJ1-1; 9 bases match TRBD1. Germline values: CDR1 LGHNA, CDR2 YSLEER. This CDR3 has 13 residues. J was trimmed by 10 bases and V by 4 bases; bases with no gene match: 7. CDR3 region: CASSPRGQGRAFF. The CDR3 DNA is TGCGCCAGCAGCCCCCGCGGACAGGGGAGAGCTTTCTTT.

This chain connects TRBV5-4 to TRBJ2-5; 9 bases fit TRBD2. Germline CDR1 SGHNT, CDR2 YYREEE (reference sequence). This CDR3 spans 19 amino acids. J lost 5 bases, V lost 4 bases, and 21 bases had no gene match. The CDR3 spells CASSRDPGRASGRPETQYF. CDR3 nucleotides: TGTGCCAGCAGCCGAGACCCAGGACGGGCGAGCGGGAGGCCGGAGACCCAGTACTTC.

The chain recombines TRBV7-9 with TRBJ1-2; D is perhaps TRBD1 (5 bases). Between the trimmed V and J ends, which lost 2 bases and 4 bases, there was a span of 14 bases. Germline V gives CDR1 SEHNR, CDR2 FQNEAQ (reference sequence). The CDR3 has 15 amino acids. CDR3 region: CASSLPTDIPYGYTF. CDR3 DNA sequence: TGTGCCAGCAGCTTACCCACGGACATTCCCTATGGCTACACCTTC.

The rearrangement uses TRBV10-2 and TRBJ2-7; TRBD2 matches 8 bases. The CDR3 runs to 16 residues. From germline, CDR1 is WSHSY and CDR2 SAAADI. V shed 3 bases, J shed 0 bases, and the junction held 7 bases outside the gene matches. The DNA for the CDR3 is TGCGCCAGCAGTGACCCAAACGGGAGGGCCTCCTACGAGCAGTACTTC. This translates into CASSDPNGRASYEQYF.

V and J are TRBV2 and TRBJ2-1, with 14 bases aligning to TRBD2. CDR1 SNHLY and CDR2 FYNNEI come from the germline V gene. J lost 7 bases, V lost 6 bases, and 2 bases had no gene match. This CDR3 contains 14 residues. CDR3 in DNA: TGTGCCAGCAGAGGGACTAGCGGGGGAAATGAGCAGTTCTTC. Its protein is CASRGTSGGNEQFF.

This clone was seen only once. Relative to the germline gene, one junction end is altered; a read error may explain this. The chain is built from TRBV5-5 and TRBJ1-5, with D possibly TRBD1 on 5 matching bases. The CDR3 is 14 amino acids. CDR1 SGHKS and CDR2 YYEKEE come from the germline V gene (reference sequence). In DNA form, the CDR3 reads TGTGCCAGCAGCTTATGGGGCAGCAGTCAGCCCCAGCATTTT. It is translated as CASSLWGSSQPQHF.

This clone was detected only once. The J gene is TRBJ2-3, the V gene TRBV5-1; 9 bases fit TRBD1. Germline loops: CDR1 SGHRS, CDR2 YFSETQ. Losses at the gene ends were 5 bases for V and 6 bases for J; bases not matched to a gene: 10. The CDR3 extends over 15 amino acids. The CDR3 reads CASRPGTGFLDTQYF. DNA of the CDR3: TGCGCCAGCAGACCCGGGACAGGGTTTTTGGATACGCAGTATTTT.

The chain joins TRBV6-5 to TRBJ1-6; the D is unclear. This CDR3 contains 14 residues. V was shortened by 2 bases and J by 14 bases, with 16 bases between the two germline ends. Germline V lookup: CDR1 MNHEY, CDR2 SVGAGI. In nucleotides, the CDR3 is TGTGCCAGCAGTTACCGGGAGGGAATGTTGGCCCTCCACTTT. Encoded protein: CASSYREGMLALHF.